This is a list of T cell receptor beta chains from one sample in a study of CD8+ T cells in alopecia areata. Generated by immunoSEQ multiplex PCR, the TCRdb table keeps only in-frame clones and is missing some. The data show approximately 90,000 clones, about 71% seen once. The sequencing here drew on CD8+ T cells sorted from blood, taken around week 44, from a patient treated with tofacitinib. The receptors originated from a human donor with alopecia areata. Each CDR3 is given with its conserved first and last residue. The order of the fields is J gene, V gene, D gene, clone size, CDR3 protein, CDR3 DNA. A D gene is named only where the DNA matches it firmly. For some rows the clone size is stated as once, few or many, or as a class when expanded; others skip it.

TRBJ2-1 TRBV30 - few CAWSVGLQTNEQFF TGTGCCTGGAGTGTAGGTCTTCAAACCAATGAGCAGTTCTTC
TRBJ2-2 TRBV7-9 - many CASSLSTGELFF TGTGCCAGCAGCCTATCCACCGGGGAGCTGTTTTTT
TRBJ1-6 TRBV4-3 TRBD1 medium-sized CASSQEAGTGASPLHF TGCGCCAGCAGCCAAGAGGCCGGGACAGGGGCCTCACCCCTCCACTTT
TRBJ2-1 TRBV7-2 TRBD2 - CASSLLGGGGNEQFF TGTGCCAGCAGCTTACTCGGCGGGGGTGGTAATGAGCAGTTCTTC
TRBJ2-7 TRBV2 TRBD1 - CASSEGTGLSYEQYF TGTGCCAGCAGTGAAGGGACAGGGCTATCCTACGAGCAGTACTTC
TRBJ2-7 TRBV5-4 TRBD1 few CASSLGQGGGYEQYF TGTGCCAGCAGCTTGGGACAGGGGGGAGGATACGAGCAGTACTTC
TRBJ2-7 TRBV10-3 TRBD1 few CATSGGYEQYF TGTGCCACCTCAGGGGGTTACGAGCAGTACTTC
TRBJ2-1 TRBV30 - - CAWITSSYNEQFF TGTGCCTGGATTACTAGCTCCTACAATGAGCAGTTCTTC
TRBJ1-1 TRBV4-3 TRBD1 - CASSQDRTGGTEAFF TGCGCCAGCAGCCAAGATCGTACAGGGGGGACTGAAGCTTTCTTT
TRBJ2-3 TRBV27 TRBD2 - CASGTSGSTDTQYF TGTGCCAGCGGCACTAGCGGCAGCACAGATACGCAGTATTTT
TRBJ2-1 TRBV6-6 TRBD2 - CASSQGLAGHNEQFF TGTGCCAGCAGTCAGGGACTAGCGGGGCACAATGAGCAGTTCTTC
TRBJ2-7 TRBV4-3 TRBD2 few CASSQDNGGYEQYF TGCGCCAGCAGCCAAGACAACGGGGGGTACGAGCAGTACTTC
TRBJ1-5 TRBV25-1 TRBD1 once CASSVQGSNQPQHF TGTGCCAGCAGCGTACAGGGGTCCAATCAGCCCCAGCATTTT
TRBJ2-7 TRBV4-3 TRBD1 - CASSPGQGSQYEQYF TGCGCCAGCAGCCCTGGACAGGGTAGCCAGTACGAGCAGTACTTC
TRBJ1-2 TRBV4-3 TRBD1 few CASSPDRGGANYGYTF TGCGCCAGCAGCCCCGACAGGGGGGGAGCTAACTATGGCTACACCTTC
TRBJ2-1 TRBV30 - - CAWSVYAGDNEQFF TGTGCCTGGAGTGTATATGCAGGGGACAATGAGCAGTTCTTC
TRBJ2-7 TRBV29-1 - few CSVRGVSYEQYF TGCAGCGTTAGGGGGGTCTCCTACGAGCAGTACTTC
TRBJ1-4 TRBV4-3 - - CASSQDRDDNEKLFF TGCGCCAGCAGCCAAGATAGGGACGATAATGAAAAACTGTTTTTT
TRBJ1-2 TRBV13 - - CASSLGGQDYTF TGTGCCAGCAGCTTAGGGGGGCAGGACTACACCTTC
TRBJ2-1 TRBV2 - few CASSPGDEQFF TGTGCCAGCAGCCCAGGGGATGAGCAGTTCTTC
TRBJ2-1 TRBV30 - - CAWKPESSYNEQFF TGTGCCTGGAAACCTGAGAGCTCCTACAATGAGCAGTTCTTC
TRBJ2-7 TRBV7-9 - - CASSLSYEQYF TGTGCCAGCAGCCTCTCCTACGAGCAGTACTTC
TRBJ2-3 TRBV9 - - CASSPPGGEHTDTQYF TGTGCCAGCAGCCCCCCAGGGGGGGAACACACAGATACGCAGTATTTT
TRBJ1-1 TRBV4-3 - - CASSQTVKTATEAFF TGCGCCAGCAGCCAAACCGTTAAGACAGCCACTGAAGCTTTCTTT
TRBJ2-1 TRBV7-9 TRBD2 - CASSKTSGGISPFF TGTGCCAGCAGCAAGACTAGCGGGGGAATTAGTCCGTTCTTC
TRBJ2-3 TRBV29-1 - - CSVEGGQTSTDTQYF TGCAGCGTTGAGGGGGGGCAAACTAGCACAGATACGCAGTATTTT
TRBJ2-7 TRBV6-6 - - CASSYSASSYEQYF TGTGCCAGCAGTTACTCGGCCAGCTCCTACGAGCAGTACTTC
TRBJ2-3 TRBV10-3 TRBD2 - CAISELFASGGSDTQYF TGTGCCATCAGTGAGCTGTTCGCTAGCGGGGGGTCAGATACGCAGTATTTT
TRBJ1-2 TRBV4-3 - once CASSQDNLGYTF TGCGCCAGCAGCCAAGACAACTTGGGCTACACCTTC
TRBJ1-4 TRBV4-3 TRBD1 - CASSQVEGTGGEKLFF TGCGCCAGCAGCCAAGTAGAAGGGACAGGGGGAGAAAAACTGTTTTTT
TRBJ2-1 TRBV7-9 - - CASSSTGVSYNEQFF TGTGCCAGCAGCTCAACAGGAGTCTCCTACAATGAGCAGTTCTTC
TRBJ1-1 TRBV19 - - CASSIGTNTEAFF TGTGCCAGTAGTATAGGGACTAACACTGAAGCTTTCTTT
TRBJ2-2 TRBV7-8 TRBD2 - CASSLGRSGELSVALSGELFF TGTGCCAGCAGCTTAGGGCGTAGCGGGGAGCTCAGCGTCGCCCTGTCGGGGGAGCTGTTTTTT
TRBJ2-7 TRBV15 - many CATSRDNGGETYEQYF TGTGCCACCAGCAGAGATAACGGCGGGGAGACCTACGAGCAGTACTTC
TRBJ2-3 TRBV7-8 TRBD1 - CASRLWDREVDTQYF TGTGCCAGCAGACTATGGGACAGGGAAGTGGATACGCAGTATTTT
TRBJ2-5 TRBV19 - - CASSIDLEETQYF TGTGCCAGTAGTATTGATTTGGAAGAGACCCAGTACTTC
TRBJ2-3 TRBV4-3 - - CASSHLTSITDTQYF TGCGCCAGCAGCCATCTTACCTCAATTACAGATACGCAGTATTTT
TRBJ2-1 TRBV29-1 - - CSVNSYNEQFF TGCAGCGTTAACTCCTACAATGAGCAGTTCTTC
TRBJ1-1 TRBV4-2 - - CASSQDLARLNTEAFF TGTGCCAGCAGCCAAGATTTAGCCCGGCTGAACACTGAAGCTTTCTTT
TRBJ2-5 TRBV27 - - CASTPSLYGTQYF TGTGCCAGCACCCCTAGCTTATATGGGACCCAGTACTTC
TRBJ1-2 TRBV11-2 - - CASSLPKSDRSRYTF TGTGCCAGCAGCTTACCCAAATCGGACCGCTCCCGCTACACCTTC
TRBJ1-6 TRBV13 TRBD1 - CASSTGQGGSPLHF TGTGCCAGCAGCACCGGACAGGGCGGCTCACCCCTCCACTTT
TRBJ2-1 TRBV6-4 - - CASSDKGDFNEQFF TGTGCCAGCAGTGACAAGGGGGACTTCAATGAGCAGTTCTTC
TRBJ1-3 TRBV29-1 - few CSVEVIGATGNTIYF TGCAGCGTTGAAGTGATAGGGGCGACGGGAAACACCATATATTTT
TRBJ2-7 TRBV4-3 - - CASSQGVRGSYEQYF TGCGCCAGCAGCCAAGGTGTGAGGGGATCCTACGAGCAGTACTTC
TRBJ2-2 TRBV9 - - CASSVGETGELFF TGTGCCAGCAGCGTAGGAGAGACCGGGGAGCTGTTTTTT
TRBJ2-7 TRBV7-9 - - CASSLVVGFGTYEQYF TGTGCCAGCAGCTTAGTAGTTGGGTTCGGGACCTACGAGCAGTACTTC
TRBJ2-2 TRBV5-1 - - CASSLLRVDGELFF TGCGCCAGCAGCTTGCTCAGGGTAGACGGGGAGCTGTTTTTT
TRBJ1-1 TRBV29-1 - - CSVEAGQAFF TGCAGCGTTGAGGCGGGGCAAGCTTTCTTT
TRBJ1-1 TRBV7-6 TRBD1 - CASSPRGFTEAFF TGTGCCAGCAGCCCCAGGGGGTTCACTGAAGCTTTCTTT
TRBJ1-5 TRBV2 - - CASSLGWQSRNQPQHF TGTGCCAGCAGTCTTGGCTGGCAGTCGAGAAATCAGCCCCAGCATTTT
TRBJ2-3 TRBV29-1 - - CSGGGGDSTDTQYF TGCAGCGGGGGAGGGGGGGACTCCACAGATACGCAGTATTTT
TRBJ1-2 TRBV4-3 - - CASSQDVRGSVGYTF TGCGCCAGCAGCCAAGATGTCCGGGGGAGCGTGGGCTACACCTTC
TRBJ2-2 TRBV7-6 - - CASSRENHELFF TGTGCCAGCAGCCGGGAGAATCATGAGCTGTTTTTT
TRBJ1-2 TRBV5-1 - few CASSLDGAGDGYTF TGCGCCAGCAGCTTGGACGGGGCGGGCGATGGCTACACCTTC
TRBJ2-2 TRBV6-4 - - CASSDSSTGELFF TGTGCCAGCAGTGACTCTAGCACCGGGGAGCTGTTTTTT
TRBJ2-7 TRBV5-1 TRBD1 - CASVAGTGGFYEQYF TGCGCCAGCGTGGCCGGGACAGGGGGCTTTTACGAGCAGTACTTC